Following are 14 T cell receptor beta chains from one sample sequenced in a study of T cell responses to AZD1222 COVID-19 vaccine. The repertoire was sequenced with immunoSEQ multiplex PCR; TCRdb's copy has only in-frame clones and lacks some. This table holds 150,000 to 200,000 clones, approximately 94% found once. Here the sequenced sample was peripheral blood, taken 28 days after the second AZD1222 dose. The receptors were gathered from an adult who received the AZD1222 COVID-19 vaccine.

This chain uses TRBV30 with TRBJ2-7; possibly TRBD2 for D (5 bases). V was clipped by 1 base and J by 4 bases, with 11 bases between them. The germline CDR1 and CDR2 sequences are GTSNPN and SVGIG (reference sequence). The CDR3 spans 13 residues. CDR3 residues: CAWSGKRTYEQYF. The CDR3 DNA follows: TGTGCCTGGAGTGGAAAACGGACTTACGAGCAGTACTTC.

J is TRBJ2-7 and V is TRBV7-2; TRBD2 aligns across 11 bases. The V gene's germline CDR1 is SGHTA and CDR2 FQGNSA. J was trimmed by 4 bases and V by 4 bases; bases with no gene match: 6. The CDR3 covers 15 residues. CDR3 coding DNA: TGTGCCAGCAGCTCTACTAGCGGGAGTGGGTACGAGCAGTACTTC. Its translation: CASSSTSGSGYEQYF.

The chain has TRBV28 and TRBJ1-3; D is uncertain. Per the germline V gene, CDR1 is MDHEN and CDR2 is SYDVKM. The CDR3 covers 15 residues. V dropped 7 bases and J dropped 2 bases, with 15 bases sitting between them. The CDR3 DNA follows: TGTGCCAGCACCACTCCCAAAGGAACTGGAAACACCATATATTTT. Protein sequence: CASTTPKGTGNTIYF. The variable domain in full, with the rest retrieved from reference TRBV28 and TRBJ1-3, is DVKVTQSSRYLVKRTGEKVFLECVQDMDHENMFWYRQDPGLGLRLIYFSYDVKMKEKGDIPEGYSVSREKKERFSLILESASTNQTSMYLCASTTPKGTGNTIYFGEGSWLTVV.

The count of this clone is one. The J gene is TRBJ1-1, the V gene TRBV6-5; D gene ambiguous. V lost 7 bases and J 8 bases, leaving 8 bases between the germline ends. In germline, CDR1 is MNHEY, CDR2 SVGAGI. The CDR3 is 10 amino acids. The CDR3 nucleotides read TGTGCCAGCACCGGACCGGAAGCTTTCTTT. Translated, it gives CASTGPEAFF.

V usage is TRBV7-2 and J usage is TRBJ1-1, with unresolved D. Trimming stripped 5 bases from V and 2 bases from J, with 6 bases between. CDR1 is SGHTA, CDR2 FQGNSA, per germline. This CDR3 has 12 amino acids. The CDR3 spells CASSISNTEAFF. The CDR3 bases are TGTGCCAGCAGCATATCTAACACTGAAGCTTTCTTT. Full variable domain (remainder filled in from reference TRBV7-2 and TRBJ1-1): GAGVSQSPSNKVTEKGKDVELRCDPISGHTALYWYRQSLGQGLEFLIYFQGNSAPDKSGLPSDRFSAERTGGSVSTLTIQRTQQEDSAVYLCASSISNTEAFFGQGTRLTVV.

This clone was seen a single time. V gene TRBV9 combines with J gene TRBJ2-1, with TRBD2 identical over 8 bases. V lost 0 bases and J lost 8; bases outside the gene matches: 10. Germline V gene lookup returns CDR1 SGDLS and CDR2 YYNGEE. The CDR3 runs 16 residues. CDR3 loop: CASSVVGLAAPDEQFF. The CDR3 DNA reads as TGTGCCAGCAGCGTAGTTGGACTAGCAGCCCCTGATGAGCAGTTCTTC.

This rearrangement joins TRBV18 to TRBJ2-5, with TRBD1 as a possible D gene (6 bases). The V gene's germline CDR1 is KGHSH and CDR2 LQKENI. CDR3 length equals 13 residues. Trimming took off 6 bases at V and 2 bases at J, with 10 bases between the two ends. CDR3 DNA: TGTGCCAGCTCGCGACAGGATCAAGAGACCCAGTACTTC. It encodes CASSRQDQETQYF.

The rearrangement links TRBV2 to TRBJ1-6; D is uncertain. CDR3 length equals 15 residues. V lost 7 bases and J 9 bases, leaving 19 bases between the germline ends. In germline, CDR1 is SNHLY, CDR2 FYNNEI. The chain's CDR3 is CASTPSSGGGSPLHF. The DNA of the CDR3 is TGTGCCAGCACCCCCTCATCGGGAGGAGGTTCACCCCTCCACTTT.

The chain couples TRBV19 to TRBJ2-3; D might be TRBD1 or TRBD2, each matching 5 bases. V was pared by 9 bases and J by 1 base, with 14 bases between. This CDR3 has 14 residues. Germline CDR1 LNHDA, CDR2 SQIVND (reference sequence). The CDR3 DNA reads TGTGCCAGCAAGGGGACGGAGGGCACAGATACGCAGTATTTT. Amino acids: CASKGTEGTDTQYF. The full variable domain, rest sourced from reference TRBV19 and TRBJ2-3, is DGGITQSPKYLFRKEGQNVTLSCEQNLNHDAMYWYRQDPGQGLRLIYYSQIVNDFQKGDIAEGYSVSREKKESFPLTVTSAQKNPTAFYLCASKGTEGTDTQYFGPGTRLTVL.

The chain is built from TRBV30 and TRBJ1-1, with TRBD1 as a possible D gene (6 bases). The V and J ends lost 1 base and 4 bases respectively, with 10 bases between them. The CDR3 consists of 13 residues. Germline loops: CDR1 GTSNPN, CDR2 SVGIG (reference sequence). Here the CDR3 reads CAWSGGRGTEAFF. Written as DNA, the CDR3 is TGTGCCTGGAGTGGGGGGCGCGGCACTGAAGCTTTCTTT.

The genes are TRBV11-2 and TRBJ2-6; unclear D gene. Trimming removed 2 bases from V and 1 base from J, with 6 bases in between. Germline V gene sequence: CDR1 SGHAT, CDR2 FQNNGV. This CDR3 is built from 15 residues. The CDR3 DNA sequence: TGTGCCAGCAGCTTAATGCCGTCTGGGGCCAACGTCCTGACTTTC. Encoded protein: CASSLMPSGANVLTF.

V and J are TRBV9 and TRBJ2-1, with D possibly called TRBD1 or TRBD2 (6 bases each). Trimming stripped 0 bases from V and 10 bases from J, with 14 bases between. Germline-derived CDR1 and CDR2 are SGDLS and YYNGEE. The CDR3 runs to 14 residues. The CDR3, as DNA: TGTGCCAGCAGCGTAGGTGGGGGCGCGGGGGAGCAGTTCTTC. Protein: CASSVGGGAGEQFF.

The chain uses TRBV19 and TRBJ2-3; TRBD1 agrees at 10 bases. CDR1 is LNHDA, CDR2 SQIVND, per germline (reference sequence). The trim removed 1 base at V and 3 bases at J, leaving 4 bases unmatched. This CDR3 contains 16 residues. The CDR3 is CASSIGQGAGTDTQYF. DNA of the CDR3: TGTGCCAGTAGTATAGGACAGGGGGCTGGGACAGATACGCAGTATTTT.

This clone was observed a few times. The CDR3 reads CASSMDRGNQPQHF. The CDR3 coding sequence is TGTGCCAGCAGCATGGACAGGGGAAATCAGCCCCAGCATTTT. The rearrangement joins TRBV7-9 to TRBJ1-5; 9 bases are a match to TRBD1. After removal of 5 bases from V and 4 bases from J, the junction contained 3 bases not matched to a gene. CDR1 and CDR2 from the germline V gene are SEHNR and FQNEAQ (reference sequence). CDR3 length equals 14 residues.